This T cell receptor (beta chain) was recovered during a study of cytomegalovirus exposure and HLA in healthy donors. Study results and limitations: Follow-up analysis seemed to connect common viral pathogens with several of the most significant clusters identified. When presence/absence was analysed, sequencing depth was taken to be roughly uniform across donors. Rates of TCR association differed by HLA locus in a later analysis, with DRB1 highest and HLA-C lowest. Being productive about 90% or about 30% of the time was typical of most TCR beta V segments in an earlier analysis.

Germline values: CDR1 SGHTA, CDR2 FQGNSA. V was clipped by 3 bases and J by 0 bases, with 9 bases between them. The CDR3 length is 15 residues. Primers: 60 Vbeta forward and 13 Jbeta reverse. Profiling relied on immunoSEQ multiplex PCR, and the TCRdb table lists in-frame clones only, not all of them. The repertoire holds around 100,000 clones, approximately 58% seen once, with about 2% in the top ten. Concerning this clone itself: Its specificity is not known.

The specimen was PBMCs. The J gene is TRBJ1-5, the V gene TRBV7-2; D possibly corresponds to TRBD1 (6 bases). This receptor was taken from a woman in her twenties or thirties in good health and CMV-seronegative. The CDR3 DNA follows: TGTGCCAGCAGCTTTCAGGGGTATAGCAATCAGCCCCAGCATTTT. It specifies CASSFQGYSNQPQHF.